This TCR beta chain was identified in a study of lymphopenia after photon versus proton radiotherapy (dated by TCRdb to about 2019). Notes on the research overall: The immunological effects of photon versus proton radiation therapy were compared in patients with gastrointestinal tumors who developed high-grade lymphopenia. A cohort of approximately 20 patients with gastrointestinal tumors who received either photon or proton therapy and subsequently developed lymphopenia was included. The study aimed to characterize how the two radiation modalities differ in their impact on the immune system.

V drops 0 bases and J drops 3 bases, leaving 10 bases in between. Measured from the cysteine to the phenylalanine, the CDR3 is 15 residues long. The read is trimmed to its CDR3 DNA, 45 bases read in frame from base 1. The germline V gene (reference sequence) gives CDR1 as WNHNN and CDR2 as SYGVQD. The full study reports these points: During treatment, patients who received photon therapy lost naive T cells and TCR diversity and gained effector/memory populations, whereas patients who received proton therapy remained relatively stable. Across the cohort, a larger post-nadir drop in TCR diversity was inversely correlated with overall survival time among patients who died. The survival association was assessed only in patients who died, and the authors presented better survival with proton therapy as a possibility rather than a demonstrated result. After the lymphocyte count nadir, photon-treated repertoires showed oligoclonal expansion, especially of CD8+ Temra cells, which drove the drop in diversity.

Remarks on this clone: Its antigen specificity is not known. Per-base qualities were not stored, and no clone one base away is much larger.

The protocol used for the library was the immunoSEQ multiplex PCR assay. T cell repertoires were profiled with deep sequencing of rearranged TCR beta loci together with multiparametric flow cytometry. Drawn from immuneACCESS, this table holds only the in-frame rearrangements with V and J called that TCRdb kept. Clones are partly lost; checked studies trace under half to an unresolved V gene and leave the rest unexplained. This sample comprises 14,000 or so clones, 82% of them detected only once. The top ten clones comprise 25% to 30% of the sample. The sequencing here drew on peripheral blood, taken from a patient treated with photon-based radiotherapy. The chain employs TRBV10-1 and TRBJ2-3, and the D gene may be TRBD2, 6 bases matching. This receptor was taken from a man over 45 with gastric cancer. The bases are TGCGCCAGCAGTGAGTCTCCCAGCGGGACAGATACGCAGTATTTT. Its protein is CASSESPSGTDTQYF.